The present entry profiles one T cell receptor beta chain with its context. The CDR3 contains 12 residues. Trimming cost V 3 bases and J 15 bases, with 16 bases left between them. Germline CDR1 is LNHNV and CDR2 is YYDKDF (reference sequence). The PCR contained 60 Vbeta and 13 Jbeta primers. Here immunoSEQ multiplex PCR was the method, and the copy in TCRdb shows in-frame clones only, minus some. The sample contains over 140,000 clones, 65% to 85% of which appear only once. The sample originates from a study of cytomegalovirus exposure and HLA in healthy donors. Study context: A data release that came early held roughly 85 million unique TCRs from HLA-typed donors.

Source material: PBMCs. This chain connects TRBV15 to TRBJ2-3, with D possibly matching TRBD2 (6 bases). This clonotype originated in a man aged 50 to 59 in good health and CMV-seronegative. Here the CDR3 DNA reads TGTGCCACCAGCAGTGGCGGGACCAGACCTTATTTT. This codes for CATSSGGTRPYF.